Listed below are T cell receptor beta chains from one sample, sequenced in a study of T cell responses to AZD1222 COVID-19 vaccine. TCRdb's copy holds only in-frame clones and misses some; the assay was immunoSEQ multiplex PCR. Here the sample spans 180,000 or so clones, roughly 94% being singletons. This sample comprised peripheral blood, obtained on day 0 of AZD1222 vaccination. The receptors shown here come from an adult in good health. Both conserved end residues are trimmed from each CDR3. The D gene is left open where the match is weak. Only some rows state a clone size, as once, few, many or a class for expanded clones.

TRBJ1-6 | once | TRBD1 | 15 | TRBV24-1 | ATSDRYPGQGSSPLH
TRBJ2-1 | once | TRBD2 | 14 | TRBV2 | ASQDSGRASYNEQF
TRBJ1-2 | . | . | 9 | TRBV5-4 | ASSLGPGYT
TRBJ2-2 | . | . | 12 | TRBV11-2 | ASSRGSNTGELF
TRBJ2-7 | . | TRBD2 | 11 | TRBV11-2 | ASLTSGRDEQY
TRBJ2-1 | . | . | 13 | TRBV6-5 | ASSYLPSSYNEQF
TRBJ1-1 | . | . | 14 | TRBV10-3 | AISGGARSSNTEAF
TRBJ1-5 | . | . | 12 | TRBV2 | ASSGGQGQQPQH
TRBJ1-5 | once | TRBD1 | 12 | TRBV2 | ASSEAGGGQPQH
TRBJ1-6 | . | TRBD1 | 11 | TRBV2 | AIRDRENSPLH
TRBJ2-3 | . | TRBD1 | 14 | TRBV28 | ASSSPGQGATDTQY
TRBJ2-7 | . | . | 12 | TRBV3-1/TRBV3-2 | ASSQERPGDEQY
TRBJ2-1 | . | TRBD1 | 13 | TRBV9 | ASSVQTGPYNEQF
TRBJ2-7 | . | . | 12 | TRBV20-1 | SASTGGRSHEQY
TRBJ1-1 | . | TRBD1 | 18 | TRBV12-5 | ASGLASATPGGLPNTEAF
TRBJ1-5 | . | TRBD1 | 13 | TRBV27 | ASSWDSYSNQPQH
TRBJ2-3 | . | TRBD2 | 12 | TRBV6-5 | AALRGGSGDTQY
TRBJ2-2 | . | TRBD2 | 13 | TRBV19 | ASSMGLADTGELF
TRBJ2-5 | . | TRBD1 | 11 | TRBV6-5 | ASSQDRGETQY
TRBJ1-5 | . | . | 16 | TRBV4-1 | ASSQRPLAGREDQPQH
TRBJ2-7 | . | . | 12 | TRBV5-1 | ASGTRGPAYEQY
TRBJ2-1 | . | TRBD2 | 14 | TRBV25-1 | ASSDLAGGFVGEQF
TRBJ2-1 | . | TRBD2 | 13 | TRBV24-1 | ATSEAGGPHNEQF
TRBJ2-3 | . | TRBD2 | 14 | TRBV27 | ASSLYSGRVPDTQY
TRBJ1-1 | . | . | 13 | TRBV30 | AWSAGHPGDTEAF
TRBJ1-1 | . | TRBD1 | 11 | TRBV6-5 | ASSYTGGTEAF
TRBJ2-7 | . | . | 10 | TRBV29-1 | SVPGESYEQY
TRBJ2-3 | . | . | 11 | TRBV3-1/TRBV3-2 | ASSLLERDTQY
TRBJ2-1 | . | TRBD1 | 13 | TRBV5-5 | ASSYRGLLYNEQF
TRBJ2-3 | . | . | 13 | TRBV9 | ASSHSGTSTDTQY
TRBJ1-1 | . | . | 12 | TRBV19 | ASSPQGADTEAF
TRBJ2-7 | . | TRBD1 | 12 | TRBV6-5 | ASSYTDRAGVKY
TRBJ2-7 | once | TRBD2 | 13 | TRBV3-1/TRBV3-2 | ASSHEGLVGDEQY
TRBJ1-1 | . | . | 11 | TRBV27 | ASSLGPVGEAF
TRBJ1-4 | once | . | 12 | TRBV5-1 | ASSLRGLNEKLF
TRBJ1-1 | . | . | 11 | TRBV30 | AWSGAPNTEAF
TRBJ1-1 | . | TRBD1 | 15 | TRBV28 | ASKGAGTLLMNTEAF
TRBJ1-2 | . | . | 11 | TRBV3-1/TRBV3-2 | ASSHLGGYGYT
TRBJ2-3 | . | . | 11 | TRBV3-1/TRBV3-2 | ASSQGTTDTQY
TRBJ2-2 | . | . | 10 | TRBV6-4 | ASSENTGELF
TRBJ1-1 | . | . | 13 | TRBV5-1 | ASSFGTPKGTEAF
TRBJ1-3 | . | . | 13 | TRBV18 | ASSPLTGPEHTIY
TRBJ1-2 | . | . | 13 | TRBV7-9 | ASSLGGDASYGYT
TRBJ1-1 | few | . | 12 | TRBV5-1 | ASSLEVGSLEAF
TRBJ1-6 | . | TRBD1 | 11 | TRBV2 | ASGWDSPFTLH
TRBJ1-1 | once | . | 14 | TRBV25-1 | ASKDVGGRWDTEAF
TRBJ2-1 | . | . | 10 | TRBV23-1 | ASSHPPCEQF
TRBJ1-5 | . | TRBD1 | 12 | TRBV30 | AWSSQGGNQPQH
TRBJ1-6 | . | . | 13 | TRBV13 | ASSALQKGNSPLH
TRBJ2-1 | . | TRBD1 | 12 | TRBV28 | ASSLRQGRNEQF
TRBJ1-6 | . | . | 12 | TRBV6-5 | ASTQGGDSSPLH
TRBJ2-5 | once | TRBD2 | 14 | TRBV5-8 | ASSLASGRYQETQY
TRBJ1-1 | . | . | 12 | TRBV19 | ASSPYQGNTEAF
TRBJ1-2 | . | . | 10 | TRBV28 | AGGSLNYGYT
TRBJ1-6 | . | . | 13 | TRBV4-1 | ASSQRTGRGRALH
TRBJ1-3 | . | . | 13 | TRBV9 | ASSGREGSGNTIY
TRBJ1-6 | . | . | 13 | TRBV10-3 | AIRPGPGRDSPLH
TRBJ1-2 | . | TRBD1 | 14 | TRBV7-9 | ASSSFPGQGPYGYT